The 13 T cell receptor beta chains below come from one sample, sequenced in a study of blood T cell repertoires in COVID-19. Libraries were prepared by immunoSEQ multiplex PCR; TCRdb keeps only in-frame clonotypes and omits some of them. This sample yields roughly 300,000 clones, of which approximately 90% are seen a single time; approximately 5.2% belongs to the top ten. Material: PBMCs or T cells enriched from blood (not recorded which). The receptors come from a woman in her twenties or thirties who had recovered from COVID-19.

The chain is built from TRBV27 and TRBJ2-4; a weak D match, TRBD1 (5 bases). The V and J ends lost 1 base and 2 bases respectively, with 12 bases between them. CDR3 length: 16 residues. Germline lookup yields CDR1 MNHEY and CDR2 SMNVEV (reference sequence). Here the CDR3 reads CASSLYARASKNIQYF. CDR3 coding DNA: TGTGCCAGCAGTTTATATGCCAGGGCATCCAAAAACATTCAGTACTTC.

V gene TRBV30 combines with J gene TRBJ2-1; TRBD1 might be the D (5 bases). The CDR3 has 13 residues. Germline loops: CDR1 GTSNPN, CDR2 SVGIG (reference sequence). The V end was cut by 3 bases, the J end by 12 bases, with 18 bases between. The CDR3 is CAWRWGSLVGQFF. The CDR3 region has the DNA TGTGCCTGGAGGTGGGGCTCCCTAGTCGGGCAGTTCTTC.

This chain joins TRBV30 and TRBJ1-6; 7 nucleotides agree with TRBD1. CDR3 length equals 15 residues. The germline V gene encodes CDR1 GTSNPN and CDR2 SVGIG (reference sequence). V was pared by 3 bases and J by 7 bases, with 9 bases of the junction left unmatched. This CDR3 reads CAWRGSGTVNSPLHF. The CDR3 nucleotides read TGTGCCTGGAGGGGATCCGGGACAGTCAATTCACCCCTCCACTTT.

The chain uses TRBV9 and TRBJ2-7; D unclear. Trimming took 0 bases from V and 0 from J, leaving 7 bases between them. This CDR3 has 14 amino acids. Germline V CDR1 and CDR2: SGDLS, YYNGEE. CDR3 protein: CASSVGAVSYEQYF. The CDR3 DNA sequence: TGTGCCAGCAGCGTAGGGGCAGTCTCCTACGAGCAGTACTTC.

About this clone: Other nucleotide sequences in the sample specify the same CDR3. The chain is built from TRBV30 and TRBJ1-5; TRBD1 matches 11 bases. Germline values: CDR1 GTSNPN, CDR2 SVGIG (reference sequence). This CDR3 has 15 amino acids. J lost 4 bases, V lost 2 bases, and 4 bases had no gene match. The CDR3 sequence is CAWSTGTGGNQPQHF. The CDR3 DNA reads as TGTGCCTGGAGTACGGGGACAGGGGGGAATCAGCCCCAGCATTTT.

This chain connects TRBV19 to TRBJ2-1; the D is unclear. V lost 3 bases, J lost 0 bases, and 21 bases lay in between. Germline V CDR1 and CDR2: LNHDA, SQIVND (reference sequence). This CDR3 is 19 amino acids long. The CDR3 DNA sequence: TGTGCCAGTAGTATTGATTCTCCTTCAATCGTTAGCTCCTACAATGAGCAGTTCTTC. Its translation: CASSIDSPSIVSSYNEQFF.

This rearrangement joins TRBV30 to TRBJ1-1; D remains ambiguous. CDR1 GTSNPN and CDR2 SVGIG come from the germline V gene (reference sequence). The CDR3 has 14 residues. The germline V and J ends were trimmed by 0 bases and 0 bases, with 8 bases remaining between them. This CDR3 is CAWSVRQVNTEAFF. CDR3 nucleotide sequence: TGTGCCTGGAGTGTCAGGCAGGTGAACACTGAAGCTTTCTTT.

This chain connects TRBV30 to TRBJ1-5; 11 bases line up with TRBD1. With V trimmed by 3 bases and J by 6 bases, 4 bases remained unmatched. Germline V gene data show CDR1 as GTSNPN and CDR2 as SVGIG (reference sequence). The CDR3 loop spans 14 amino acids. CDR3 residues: CAWSPGQGAQPQHF. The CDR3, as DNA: TGTGCCTGGAGCCCTGGACAGGGGGCTCAGCCCCAGCATTTT. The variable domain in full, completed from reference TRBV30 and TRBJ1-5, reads SQTIHQWPATLVQPVGSPLSLECTVEGTSNPNLYWYRQAAGRGLQLLFYSVGIGQISSEVPQNLSASRPQDRQFILSSKKLLLSDSGFYLCAWSPGQGAQPQHFGDGTRLSIL.

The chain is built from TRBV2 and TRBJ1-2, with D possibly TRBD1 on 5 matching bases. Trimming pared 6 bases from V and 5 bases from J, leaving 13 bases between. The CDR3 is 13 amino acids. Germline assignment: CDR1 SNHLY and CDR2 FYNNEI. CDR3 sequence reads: CASSLTDSYGYTF. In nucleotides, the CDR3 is TGTGCCAGCAGCCTAACAGACAGTTATGGCTACACCTTC.

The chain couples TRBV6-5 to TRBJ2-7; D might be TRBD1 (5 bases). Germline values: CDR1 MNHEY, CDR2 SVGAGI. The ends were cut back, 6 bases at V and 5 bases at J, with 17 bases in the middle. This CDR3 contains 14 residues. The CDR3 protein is CASSLMGPSNEQYF. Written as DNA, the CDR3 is TGTGCCAGCAGCCTGATGGGGCCCTCAAACGAGCAGTACTTC.

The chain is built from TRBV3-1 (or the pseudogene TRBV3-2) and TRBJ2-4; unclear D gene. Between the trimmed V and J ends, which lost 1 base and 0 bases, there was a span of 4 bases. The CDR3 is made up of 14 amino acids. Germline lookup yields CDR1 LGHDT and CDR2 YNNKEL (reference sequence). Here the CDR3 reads CASSQALAKNIQYF. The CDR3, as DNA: TGTGCCAGCAGCCAAGCCTTAGCCAAAAACATTCAGTACTTC.

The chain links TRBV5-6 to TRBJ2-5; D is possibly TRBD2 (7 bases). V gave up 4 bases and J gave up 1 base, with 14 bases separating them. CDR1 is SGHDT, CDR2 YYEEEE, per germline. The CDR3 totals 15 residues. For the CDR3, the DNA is TGTGCCAGCAGCCGCGGCGGGGGCCCCCAAGAGACCCAGTACTTC. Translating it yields CASSRGGGPQETQYF.

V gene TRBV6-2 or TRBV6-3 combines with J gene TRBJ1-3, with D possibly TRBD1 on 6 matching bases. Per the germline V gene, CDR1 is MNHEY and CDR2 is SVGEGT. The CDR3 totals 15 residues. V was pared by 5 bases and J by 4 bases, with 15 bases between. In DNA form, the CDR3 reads TGTGCCAGCAGTACCGAACAGGGACCAGGAAACACCATATATTTT. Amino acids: CASSTEQGPGNTIYF.